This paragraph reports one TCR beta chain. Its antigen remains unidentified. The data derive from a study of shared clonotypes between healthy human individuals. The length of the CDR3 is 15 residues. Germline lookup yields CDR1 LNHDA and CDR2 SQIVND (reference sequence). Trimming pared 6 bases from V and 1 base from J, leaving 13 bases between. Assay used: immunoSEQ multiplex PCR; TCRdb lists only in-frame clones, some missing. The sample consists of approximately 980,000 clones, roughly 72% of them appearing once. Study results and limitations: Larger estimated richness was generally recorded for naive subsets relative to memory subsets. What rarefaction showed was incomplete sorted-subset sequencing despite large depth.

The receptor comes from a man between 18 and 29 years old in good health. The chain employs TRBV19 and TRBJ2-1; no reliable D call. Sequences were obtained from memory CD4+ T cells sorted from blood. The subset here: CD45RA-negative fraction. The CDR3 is CASSTFGVSYNEQFF. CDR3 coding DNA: TGTGCCAGTAGCACCTTCGGAGTATCCTACAATGAGCAGTTCTTC.